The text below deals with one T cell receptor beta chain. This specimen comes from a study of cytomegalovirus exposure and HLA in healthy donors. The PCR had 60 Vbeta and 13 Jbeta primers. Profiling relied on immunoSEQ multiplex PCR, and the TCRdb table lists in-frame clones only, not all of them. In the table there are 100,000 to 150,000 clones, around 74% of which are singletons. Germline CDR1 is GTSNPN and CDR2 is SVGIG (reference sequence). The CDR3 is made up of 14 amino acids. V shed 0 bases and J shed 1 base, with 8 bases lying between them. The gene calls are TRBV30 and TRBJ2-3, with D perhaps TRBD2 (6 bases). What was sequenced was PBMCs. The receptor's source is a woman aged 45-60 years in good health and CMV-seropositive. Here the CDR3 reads CAWSVGGGTDTQYF. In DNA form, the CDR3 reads TGTGCCTGGAGTGTCGGCGGGGGCACAGATACGCAGTATTTT.